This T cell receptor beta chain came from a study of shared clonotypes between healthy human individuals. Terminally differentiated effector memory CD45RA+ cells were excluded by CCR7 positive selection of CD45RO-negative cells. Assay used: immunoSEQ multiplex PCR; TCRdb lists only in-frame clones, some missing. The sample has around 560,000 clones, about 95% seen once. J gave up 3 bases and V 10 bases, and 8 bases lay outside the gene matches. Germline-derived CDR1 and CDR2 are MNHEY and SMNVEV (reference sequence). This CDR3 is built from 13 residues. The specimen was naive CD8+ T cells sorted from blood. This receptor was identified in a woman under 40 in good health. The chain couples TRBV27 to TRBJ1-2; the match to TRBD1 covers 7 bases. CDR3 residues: CATRGTAHYGYTF. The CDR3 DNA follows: TGTGCCACCCGTGGGACAGCGCACTATGGCTACACCTTC.